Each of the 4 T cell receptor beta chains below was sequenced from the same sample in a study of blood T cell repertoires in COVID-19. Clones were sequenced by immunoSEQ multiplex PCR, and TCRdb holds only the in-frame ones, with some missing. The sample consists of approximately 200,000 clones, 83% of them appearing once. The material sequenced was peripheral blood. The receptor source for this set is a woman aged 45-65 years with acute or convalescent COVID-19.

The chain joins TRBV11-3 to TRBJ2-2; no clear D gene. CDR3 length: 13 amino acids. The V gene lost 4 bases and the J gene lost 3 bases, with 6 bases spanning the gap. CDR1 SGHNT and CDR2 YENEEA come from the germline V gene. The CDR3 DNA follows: TGTGCCAGCAGCTCCTCGTACACCGGGGAGCTGTTTTTT. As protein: CASSSSYTGELFF. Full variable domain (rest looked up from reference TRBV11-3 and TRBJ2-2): EAGVVQSPRYKIIEKKQPVAFWCNPISGHNTLYWYLQNLGQGPELLIRYENEEAVDDSQLPKDRFSAERLKGVDSTLKIQPAELGDSAVYLCASSSSYTGELFFGEGSRLTVL.

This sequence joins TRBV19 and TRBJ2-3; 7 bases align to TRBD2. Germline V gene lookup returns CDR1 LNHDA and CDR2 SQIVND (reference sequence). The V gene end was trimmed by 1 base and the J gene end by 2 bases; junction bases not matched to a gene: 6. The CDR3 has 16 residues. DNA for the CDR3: TGTGCCAGTAGTATAGTCAGCGGGGCGGCCACAGATACGCAGTATTTT. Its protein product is CASSIVSGAATDTQYF.

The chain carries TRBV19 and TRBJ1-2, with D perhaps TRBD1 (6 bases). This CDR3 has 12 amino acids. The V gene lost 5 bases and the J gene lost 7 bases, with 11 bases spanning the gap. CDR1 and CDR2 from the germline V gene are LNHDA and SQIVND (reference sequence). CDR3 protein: CASSAYRVGYTF. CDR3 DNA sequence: TGTGCCAGTAGTGCGTACAGGGTTGGCTACACCTTC.

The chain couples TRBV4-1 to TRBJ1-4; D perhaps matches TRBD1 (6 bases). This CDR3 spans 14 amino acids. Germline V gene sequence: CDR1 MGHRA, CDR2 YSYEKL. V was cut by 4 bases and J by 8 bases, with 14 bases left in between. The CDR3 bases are TGCGCCAGCAGCCTGAGACAGGAGCGAGAAAAACTGTTTTTT. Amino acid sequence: CASSLRQEREKLFF.